This entry concerns a single T cell receptor (beta chain). As yet, its antigen is unknown. This CDR3 contains 14 residues. The germline CDR1 and CDR2 sequences are MNHEY and SVGAGI. V lost 3 bases and J lost 7; bases outside the gene matches: 3. This sample is part of a study of neurological immune-mediated disorders. Findings and caveats of the study: Phylogenetic grouping assigned the repertoires of 18 of 34 multiple sclerosis patients to a single related-CDR3 cluster, which may represent a signature.

A 10-nucleotide random UMI tagged transcripts in template-switch 5'RACE cDNA synthesis. Sequencing runs each yielded over 170 million TCR-beta sequences from 15-18 subjects. TCRdb re-called the 5' RACE reads with MiXCR, one entry per CDR3 protein. The sample lists around 130,000 distinct CDR3 sequences, roughly 3.1% occurring once. The chain links TRBV6-5 to TRBJ1-6, with 7 bases fitting TRBD1. The source material was PBMCs. The TCR originated in a woman aged 25 to 39 with multiple sclerosis. CDR3 nucleotides: TGTGCCAGCAGTTATGTGACAGGGAATTCACCCCTCCACTTT. Translating gives CASSYVTGNSPLHF.